A selection of T cell receptor beta chains follows, all from one sample in a study of shared clonotypes between healthy human individuals. Measured with immunoSEQ multiplex PCR; TCRdb has only the in-frame clones, and not every one. The table records about 1.1 million clones, 70% to 80% of them present only once. Sequencing was carried out using memory CD4+ T cells from PBMCs. The receptors stem from a man aged 18 to 30 in good health. Some clones in this sample may be carry-over from other donors' samples. The CDR3 runs from the conserved cysteine through the conserved F or W. The D gene is left open where the match is weak. Size is omitted from some rows. Given values are once, few, many or a class for expanded clones.

. TRBJ1-2 TRBV5-1 . TGCGCCAGCAGCCCTGCGGCAGTCTATGGCTACACCTTC CASSPAAVYGYTF
. TRBJ1-2 TRBV7-9 . TGTGCCAGCAGCCCCGGACAGCTGGGCTATGGCTACACCTTC CASSPGQLGYGYTF
. TRBJ1-3 TRBV28 . TGTGCCAGCAGTTCGACAGGACGTTCTGGAAACACCATATATTTT CASSSTGRSGNTIYF
. TRBJ1-2 TRBV5-4 TRBD1 TGTGCCAGCAGCCAGGGGGGGTGGAACTATGGCTACACCTTC CASSQGGWNYGYTF
. TRBJ2-2 TRBV9 . TGTGCCAGCAGCGTTTTCCTAGCGACGAACACCGGGGAGCTGTTTTTT CASSVFLATNTGELFF
. TRBJ1-2 TRBV6-5 . TGTGCCAGCAGCCTCGGGCCCGCCGTGAGTGGCTACACCTTC CASSLGPAVSGYTF
few TRBJ1-2 TRBV12-5 . TGTGCTAGTGGTTCCCCGGGTGGGGGCTACACCTTC CASGSPGGGYTF
. TRBJ1-5 TRBV6-5 TRBD1 TGTGCCACTTGGACGGACAGGGTGAGCAATCAGCCCCAGCATTTT CATWTDRVSNQPQHF
. TRBJ2-2 TRBV9 . TGTGCCAGCAGCGTAGCGGGGAACGTGGGATGGAGCACCGGGGAGCTGTTTTTT CASSVAGNVGWSTGELFF
few TRBJ2-7 TRBV5-1 TRBD1 TGCGCCAGCAGCTCGGACAGGGGGAGGGAGCAGTACTTC CASSSDRGREQYF
many TRBJ1-5 TRBV7-9 . TGTGCCAGCAGCTTAAGAGATGATCAGCCCCAGCATTTT CASSLRDDQPQHF
few TRBJ2-3 TRBV28 TRBD2 TGTGCCAGCAGTACGGGACTAGCGATAGATACGCAGTATTTT CASSTGLAIDTQYF
few TRBJ2-7 TRBV7-9 . TGTGCCAGCAGCTTATCGATCTACGAGCAGTACTTC CASSLSIYEQYF
. TRBJ1-4 TRBV5-1 TRBD1 TGCGCCAGCAGCAGACAGGGTGGCACAACTAATGAAAAACTGTTTTTT CASSRQGGTTNEKLFF
. TRBJ2-7 TRBV29-1 . TGCAGCGCCCGCCCCGAACCCGGCCTGCAGTACTTC CSARPEPGLQYF
once TRBJ2-3 TRBV28 TRBD1 TGTGCCAGCATCAACAGGGGGCGAATTATGGATACGCAGTATTTT CASINRGRIMDTQYF
. TRBJ2-7 TRBV7-8 TRBD2 TGTGCCAGCAGCCCTTCGACTAGCGGCTACGAGCAGTACTTC CASSPSTSGYEQYF
. TRBJ1-6 TRBV30 . TGTGCCTGGAGGAGGCCTAATTCACCCCTCCACTTT CAWRRPNSPLHF
. TRBJ1-1 TRBV5-1 . TGCGCCAGCAGCTTGTGGGGGGAAGTAGTTCGGAACACTGAAGCTTTCTTT CASSLWGEVVRNTEAFF